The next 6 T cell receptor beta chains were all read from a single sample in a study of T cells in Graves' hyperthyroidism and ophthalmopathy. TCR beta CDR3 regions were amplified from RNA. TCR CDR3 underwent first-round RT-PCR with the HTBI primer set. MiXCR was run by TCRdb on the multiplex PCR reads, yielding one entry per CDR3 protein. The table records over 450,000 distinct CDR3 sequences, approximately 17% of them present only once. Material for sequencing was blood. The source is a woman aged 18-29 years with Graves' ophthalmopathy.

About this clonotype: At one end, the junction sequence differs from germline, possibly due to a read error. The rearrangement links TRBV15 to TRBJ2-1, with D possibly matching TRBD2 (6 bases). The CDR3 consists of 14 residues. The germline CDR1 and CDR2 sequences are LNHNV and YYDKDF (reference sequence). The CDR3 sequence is CATADYRTYNEQLF. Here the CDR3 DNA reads TGTGCCACCGCGGACTACCGAACATACAATGAGCAGCTCTTC. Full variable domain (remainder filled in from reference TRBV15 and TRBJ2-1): DAMVIQNPRYQVTQFGKPVTLSCSQTLNHNVMYWYQQKSSQAPKLLFHYYDKDFNNEADTPDNFQSRRPNTSFCFLDIRSPGLGDTAMYLCATADYRTYNEQLFGPGTRLTVL.

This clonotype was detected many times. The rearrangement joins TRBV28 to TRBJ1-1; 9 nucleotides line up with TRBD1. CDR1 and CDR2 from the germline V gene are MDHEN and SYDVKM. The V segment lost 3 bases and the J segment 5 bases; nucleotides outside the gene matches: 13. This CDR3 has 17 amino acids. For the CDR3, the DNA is TGTGCCAGCAGTTTCAGGCTCACAGGGGGCGCGAGAACTGAAGCTTTCTTT. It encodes CASSFRLTGGARTEAFF.

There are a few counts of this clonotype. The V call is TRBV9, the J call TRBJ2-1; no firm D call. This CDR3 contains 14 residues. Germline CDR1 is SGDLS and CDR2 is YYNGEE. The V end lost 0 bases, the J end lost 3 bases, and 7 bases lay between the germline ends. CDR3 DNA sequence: TGTGCCAGCAGCGTAGCCGACAACTACAATGAGCAGTTCTTC. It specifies CASSVADNYNEQFF.

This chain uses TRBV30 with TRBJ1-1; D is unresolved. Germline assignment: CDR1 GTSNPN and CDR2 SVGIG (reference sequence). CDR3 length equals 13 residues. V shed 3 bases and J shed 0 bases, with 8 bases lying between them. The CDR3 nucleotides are TGTGCCTGGAGCGGCGGAATGAACACTGAAGCTTTCTTT. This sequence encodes CAWSGGMNTEAFF. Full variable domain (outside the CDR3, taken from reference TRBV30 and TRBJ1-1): SQTIHQWPATLVQPVGSPLSLECTVEGTSNPNLYWYRQAAGRGLQLLFYSVGIGQISSEVPQNLSASRPQDRQFILSSKKLLLSDSGFYLCAWSGGMNTEAFFGQGTRLTVV.

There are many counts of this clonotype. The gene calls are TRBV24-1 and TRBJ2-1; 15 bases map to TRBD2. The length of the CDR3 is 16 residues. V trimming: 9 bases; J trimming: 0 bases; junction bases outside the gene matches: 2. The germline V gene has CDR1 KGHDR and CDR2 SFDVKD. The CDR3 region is CATGLAGGSSYNEQFF. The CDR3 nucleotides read TGTGCCACCGGACTAGCGGGGGGGAGCTCCTACAATGAGCAGTTCTTC.

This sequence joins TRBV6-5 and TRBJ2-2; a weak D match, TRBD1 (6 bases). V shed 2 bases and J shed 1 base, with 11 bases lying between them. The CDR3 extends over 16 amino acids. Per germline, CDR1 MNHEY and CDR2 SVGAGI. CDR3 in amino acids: CASSYPTGQNTGELFF. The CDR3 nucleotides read TGTGCCAGCAGTTACCCAACAGGGCAGAACACCGGGGAGCTGTTTTTT.